The source of this T cell receptor (beta chain) is a study of blood T cell repertoires in COVID-19. Trimming removed 3 bases from V and 1 base from J, with 13 bases in between. This CDR3 region has 16 residues. Germline V gene data show CDR1 as LNHNV and CDR2 as YYDKDF (reference sequence). Repertoires were generated with immunoSEQ multiplex PCR, while TCRdb's copy carries only in-frame clones and drops some. The data contain 150,000 or so clones, approximately 86% of them singletons. The sequenced material came from peripheral blood. This rearrangement joins TRBV15 to TRBJ1-5; D call uncertain. This receptor was identified in a woman in her sixties or seventies with acute or convalescent COVID-19. This CDR3 is CATSRAPTGSNQPQHF. As DNA, the CDR3 is TGTGCCACCAGCAGGGCCCCTACGGGGAGCAATCAGCCCCAGCATTTT.